The clone carrying this T cell receptor (beta chain) came up once. What it binds is unknown. The record originates from a study of T cell responses to AZD1222 COVID-19 vaccine. Measured with immunoSEQ multiplex PCR; TCRdb has only the in-frame clones, and not every one. The sample includes about 150,000 clones, about nine tenths of them seen just once. The CDR3 has 12 residues. Trimming shortened V by 6 bases and J by 5 bases, and 11 bases separated the two germline ends. Germline V CDR1 and CDR2: MNHEY, SVGAGI. Study-level findings and limits: Researchers took repertoire samples only after the peak T cell response had come. Baseline seropositivity characterized only a handful of AZD1222 recipients.

This rearrangement joins TRBV6-5 to TRBJ2-7; D possibly corresponds to TRBD1 (6 bases). The TCR was taken from an adult who received the AZD1222 COVID-19 vaccine. The sample here was peripheral blood, taken 28 days after the second AZD1222 dose. CDR3 in DNA: TGTGCCAGCAGACAGGGATCACACGAGCAGTACTTC. Encoded protein: CASRQGSHEQYF.